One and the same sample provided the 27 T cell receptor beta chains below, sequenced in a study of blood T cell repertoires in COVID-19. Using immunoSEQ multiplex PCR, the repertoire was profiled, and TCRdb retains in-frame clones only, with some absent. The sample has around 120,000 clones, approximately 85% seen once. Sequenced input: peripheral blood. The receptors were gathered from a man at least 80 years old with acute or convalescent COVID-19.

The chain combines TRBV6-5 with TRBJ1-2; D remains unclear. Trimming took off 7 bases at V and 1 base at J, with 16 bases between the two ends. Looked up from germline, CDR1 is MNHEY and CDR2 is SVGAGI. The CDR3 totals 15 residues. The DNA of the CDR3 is TGTGCCAGCACTTTTTCAGCGGATAATAACTATGGCTACACCTTC. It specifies CASTFSADNNYGYTF.

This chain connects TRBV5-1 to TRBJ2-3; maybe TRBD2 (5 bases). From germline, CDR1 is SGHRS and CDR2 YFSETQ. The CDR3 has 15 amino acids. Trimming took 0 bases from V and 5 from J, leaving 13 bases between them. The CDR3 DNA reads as TGCGCCAGCAGCTTGGTGGCGAGGGATGGAGATACGCAGTATTTT. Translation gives CASSLVARDGDTQYF.

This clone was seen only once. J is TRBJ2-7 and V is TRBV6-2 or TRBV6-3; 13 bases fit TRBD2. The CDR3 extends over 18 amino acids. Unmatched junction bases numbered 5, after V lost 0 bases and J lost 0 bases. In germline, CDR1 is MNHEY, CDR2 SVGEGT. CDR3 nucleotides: TGTGCCAGCAGTTACTCGGGGACTAGCGGGATTAGCTCCTACGAGCAGTACTTC. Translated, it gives CASSYSGTSGISSYEQYF.

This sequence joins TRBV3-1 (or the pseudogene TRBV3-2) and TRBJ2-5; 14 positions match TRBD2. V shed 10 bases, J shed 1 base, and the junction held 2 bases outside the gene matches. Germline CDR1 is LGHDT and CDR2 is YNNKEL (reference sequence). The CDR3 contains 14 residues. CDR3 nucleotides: TGTGCCACCGGGACTAGCGGGGGCCAAGAGACCCAGTACTTC. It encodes CATGTSGGQETQYF.

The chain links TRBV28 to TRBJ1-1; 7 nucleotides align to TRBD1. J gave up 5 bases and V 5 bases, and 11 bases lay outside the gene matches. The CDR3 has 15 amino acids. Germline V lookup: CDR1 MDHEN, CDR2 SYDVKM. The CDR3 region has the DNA TGTGCCAGCAGTCCCCACAGGGGAGTCGGGACTGAAGCTTTCTTT. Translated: CASSPHRGVGTEAFF.

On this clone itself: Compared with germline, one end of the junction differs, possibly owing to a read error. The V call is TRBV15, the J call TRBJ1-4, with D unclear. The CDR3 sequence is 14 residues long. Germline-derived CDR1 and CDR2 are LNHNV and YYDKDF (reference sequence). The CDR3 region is CATSRDNFGGDSYF. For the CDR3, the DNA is TGTGCCACCAGCAGAGATAACTTCGGAGGAGACTCCTACTTT.

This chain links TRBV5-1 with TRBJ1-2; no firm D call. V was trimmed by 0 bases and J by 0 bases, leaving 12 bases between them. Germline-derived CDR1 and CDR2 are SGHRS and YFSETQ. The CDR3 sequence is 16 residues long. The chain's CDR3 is CASSLDSLTPNYGYTF. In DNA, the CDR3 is TGCGCCAGCAGCTTGGACAGTCTTACCCCTAACTATGGCTACACCTTC.

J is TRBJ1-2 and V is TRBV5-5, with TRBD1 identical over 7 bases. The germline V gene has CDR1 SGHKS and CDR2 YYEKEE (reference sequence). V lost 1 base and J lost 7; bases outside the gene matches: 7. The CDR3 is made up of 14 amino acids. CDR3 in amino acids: CASSLIEGAGGYTF. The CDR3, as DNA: TGTGCCAGCAGCTTGATCGAGGGGGCGGGTGGCTACACCTTC.

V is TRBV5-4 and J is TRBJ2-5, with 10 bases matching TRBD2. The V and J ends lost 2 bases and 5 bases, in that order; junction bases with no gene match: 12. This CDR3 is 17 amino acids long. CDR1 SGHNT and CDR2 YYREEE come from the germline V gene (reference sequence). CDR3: CASSLRALAGDFETQYF. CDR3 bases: TGTGCCAGCAGCTTAAGAGCTCTAGCGGGAGATTTTGAGACCCAGTACTTC.

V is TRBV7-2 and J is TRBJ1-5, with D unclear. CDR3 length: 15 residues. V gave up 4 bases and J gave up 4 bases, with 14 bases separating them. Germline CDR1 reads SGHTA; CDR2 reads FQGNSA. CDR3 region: CASSSLVGGNQPQHF. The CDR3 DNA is TGTGCCAGCAGCTCCCTTGTGGGCGGGAATCAGCCCCAGCATTTT.

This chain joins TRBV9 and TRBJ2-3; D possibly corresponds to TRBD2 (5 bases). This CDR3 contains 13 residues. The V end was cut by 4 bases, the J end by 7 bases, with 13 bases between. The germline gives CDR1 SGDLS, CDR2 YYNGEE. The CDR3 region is CASSIQLGYTQYF. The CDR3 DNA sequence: TGTGCCAGCAGCATCCAACTAGGTTATACGCAGTATTTT.

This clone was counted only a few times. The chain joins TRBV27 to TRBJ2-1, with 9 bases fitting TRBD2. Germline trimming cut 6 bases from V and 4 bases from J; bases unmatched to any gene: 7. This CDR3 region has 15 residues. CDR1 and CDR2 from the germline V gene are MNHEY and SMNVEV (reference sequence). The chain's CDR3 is CASSPLAGNYNEQFF. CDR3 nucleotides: TGTGCCAGCAGCCCTCTAGCGGGAAATTACAATGAGCAGTTCTTC.

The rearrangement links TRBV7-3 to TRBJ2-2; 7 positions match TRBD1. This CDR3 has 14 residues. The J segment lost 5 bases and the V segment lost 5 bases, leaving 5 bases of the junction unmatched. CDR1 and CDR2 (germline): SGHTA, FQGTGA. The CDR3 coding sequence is TGTGCCAGCAGCCAAGGGGGCATTACCGGGGAGCTGTTTTTT. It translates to CASSQGGITGELFF.

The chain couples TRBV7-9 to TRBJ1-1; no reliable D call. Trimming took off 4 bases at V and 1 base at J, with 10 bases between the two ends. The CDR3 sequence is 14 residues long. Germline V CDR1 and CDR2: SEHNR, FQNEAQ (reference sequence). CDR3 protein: CASSSNRQNTEAFF. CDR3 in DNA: TGTGCCAGCAGCTCAAACCGACAGAACACTGAAGCTTTCTTT.

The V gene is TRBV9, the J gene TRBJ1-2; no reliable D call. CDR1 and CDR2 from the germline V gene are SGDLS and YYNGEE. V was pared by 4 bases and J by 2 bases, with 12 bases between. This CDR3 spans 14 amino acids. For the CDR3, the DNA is TGTGCCAGCAGCCCAATGAGACTAAACTATGGCTACACCTTC. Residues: CASSPMRLNYGYTF.

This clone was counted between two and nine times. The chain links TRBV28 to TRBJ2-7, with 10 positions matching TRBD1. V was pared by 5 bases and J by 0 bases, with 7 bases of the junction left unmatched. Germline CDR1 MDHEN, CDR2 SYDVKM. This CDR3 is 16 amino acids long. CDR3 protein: CASSPRQGASSYEQYF. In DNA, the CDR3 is TGTGCCAGCAGTCCCAGACAGGGGGCGAGCTCCTACGAGCAGTACTTC.

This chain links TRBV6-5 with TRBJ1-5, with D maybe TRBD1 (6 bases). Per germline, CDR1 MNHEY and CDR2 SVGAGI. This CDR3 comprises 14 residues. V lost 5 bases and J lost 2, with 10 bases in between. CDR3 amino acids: CASSRDMGNQPQHF. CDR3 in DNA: TGTGCCAGCAGTCGGGACATGGGCAATCAGCCCCAGCATTTT.

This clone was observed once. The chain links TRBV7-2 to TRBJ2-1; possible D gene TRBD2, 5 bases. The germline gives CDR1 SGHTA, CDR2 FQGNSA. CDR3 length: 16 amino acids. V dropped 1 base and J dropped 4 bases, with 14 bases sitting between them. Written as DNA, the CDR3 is TGTGCCAGCAGCTTAGTCTCCAGCGGCGTGTACAATGAGCAGTTCTTC. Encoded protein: CASSLVSSGVYNEQFF.

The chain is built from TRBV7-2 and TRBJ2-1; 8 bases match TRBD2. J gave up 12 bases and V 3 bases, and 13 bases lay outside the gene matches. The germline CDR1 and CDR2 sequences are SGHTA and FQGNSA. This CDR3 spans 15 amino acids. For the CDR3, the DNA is TGTGCCAGCAGCTTTAGCGGGGCGCTATCTCAGGGGCAGTTCTTC. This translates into CASSFSGALSQGQFF.

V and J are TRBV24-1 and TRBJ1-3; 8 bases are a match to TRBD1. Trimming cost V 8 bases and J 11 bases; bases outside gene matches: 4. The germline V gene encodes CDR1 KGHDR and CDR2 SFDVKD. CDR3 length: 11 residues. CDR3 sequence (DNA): TGTGCCACCACCGGACAGGGTCCCATATATTTT. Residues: CATTGQGPIYF.

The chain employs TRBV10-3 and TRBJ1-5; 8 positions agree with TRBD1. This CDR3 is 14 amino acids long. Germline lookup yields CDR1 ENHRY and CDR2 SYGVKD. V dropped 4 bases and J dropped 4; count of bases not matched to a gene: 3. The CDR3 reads CAISGTGGNQPQHF. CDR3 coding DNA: TGTGCCATCAGTGGAACAGGGGGTAATCAGCCCCAGCATTTT.

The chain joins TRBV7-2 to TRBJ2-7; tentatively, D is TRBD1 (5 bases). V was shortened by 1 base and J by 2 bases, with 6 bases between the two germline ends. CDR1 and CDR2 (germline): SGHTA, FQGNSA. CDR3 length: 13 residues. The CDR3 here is CASSLGTPYEQYF. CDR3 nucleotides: TGTGCCAGCAGCTTAGGGACACCCTACGAGCAGTACTTC.

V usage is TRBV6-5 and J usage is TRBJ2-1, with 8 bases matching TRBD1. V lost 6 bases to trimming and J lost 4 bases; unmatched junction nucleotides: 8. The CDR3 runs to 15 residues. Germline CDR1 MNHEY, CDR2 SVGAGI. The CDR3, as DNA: TGTGCCAGCAGCTATGGGGACAGGCGGTACAATGAGCAGTTCTTC. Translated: CASSYGDRRYNEQFF.

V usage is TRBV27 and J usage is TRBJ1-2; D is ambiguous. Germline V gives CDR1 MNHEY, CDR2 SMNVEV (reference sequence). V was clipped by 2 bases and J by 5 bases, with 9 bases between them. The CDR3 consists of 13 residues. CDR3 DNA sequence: TGTGCCAGCAGTTTAAAGCCACCGTATGGCTACACCTTC. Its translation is CASSLKPPYGYTF.

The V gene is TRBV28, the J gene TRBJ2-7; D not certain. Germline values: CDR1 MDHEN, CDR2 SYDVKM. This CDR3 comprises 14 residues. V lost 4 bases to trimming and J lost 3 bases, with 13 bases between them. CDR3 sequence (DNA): TGTGCCAGCAGTTCCTTAGGCGGATTCTACGAGCAGTACTTC. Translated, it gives CASSSLGGFYEQYF.

The CDR3 protein is CASSTPGQGNEQFF. DNA of the CDR3: TGTGCCAGTAGTACTCCGGGACAGGGGAATGAGCAGTTCTTC. The genes are TRBV19 and TRBJ2-1, with 10 bases matching TRBD1. The V segment lost 4 bases and the J segment 7 bases; nucleotides outside the gene matches: 4. The CDR3 length is 14 residues. Germline V gene data show CDR1 as LNHDA and CDR2 as SQIVND (reference sequence).

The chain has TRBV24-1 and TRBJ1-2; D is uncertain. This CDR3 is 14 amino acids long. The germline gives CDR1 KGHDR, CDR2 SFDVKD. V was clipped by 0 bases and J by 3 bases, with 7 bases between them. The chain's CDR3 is CATSDLLSDYGYTF. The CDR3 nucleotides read TGTGCCACCAGTGATTTGCTCAGCGACTATGGCTACACCTTC.